This is a list of T cell receptor beta chains from one sample in a study of blood T cell repertoires in COVID-19. TCRdb's table, derived via immunoSEQ multiplex PCR, lists solely in-frame clones and lacks some. This table has 50,000 to 75,000 clones, more than 65% appearing once. The specimen sequenced was peripheral blood. Source of these receptors: a human donor in a cohort sampled during active COVID-19. Each CDR3 is given with its conserved first and last residue. Each record gives: D gene, J gene, clone size, V gene, CDR3 DNA, CDR3 protein. D genes are given only for firm matches. Where a row states a size, it is once, few, many or the class of an expanded clone; other rows omit it.

d_gene: TRBD2; j_gene: TRBJ2-5; abundance: .; v_gene: TRBV5-1; CDR3nt: TGCGCCAGCAGCCCCGGTTTTGGTGCGGGGGGTTTCCAAGAGACCCAGTACTTC; CDR3aa: CASSPGFGAGGFQETQYF
d_gene: TRBD1; j_gene: TRBJ1-6; abundance: once; v_gene: TRBV2; CDR3nt: TGTGCCAGCAGTACAACAGGGGATTCACCCCTCCACTTT; CDR3aa: CASSTTGDSPLHF
d_gene: TRBD2; j_gene: TRBJ2-7; abundance: few; v_gene: TRBV3-1/TRBV3-2; CDR3nt: TGTGCCAGCAGCCAAGCTCAGCGGGGAGGGTACGAGCAGTACTTC; CDR3aa: CASSQAQRGGYEQYF
d_gene: .; j_gene: TRBJ2-7; abundance: .; v_gene: TRBV3-1/TRBV3-2; CDR3nt: TGTGCCAGCAGCACCCACCGAGGGGAGCAGTACTTC; CDR3aa: CASSTHRGEQYF
d_gene: .; j_gene: TRBJ2-5; abundance: once; v_gene: TRBV7-2; CDR3nt: TGTGCCAGCAGCTTGGGGGGGCGAGAGACCCAGTACTTC; CDR3aa: CASSLGGRETQYF
d_gene: TRBD2; j_gene: TRBJ2-3; abundance: .; v_gene: TRBV4-3; CDR3nt: TGCGCCAGCAGCCAAGGACTAGCGTCAGATACGCAGTATTTT; CDR3aa: CASSQGLASDTQYF
d_gene: .; j_gene: TRBJ1-2; abundance: .; v_gene: TRBV1; CDR3nt: TGCACCAGCAACCACAAGGGAGTCAACTATGGCTACACCTTC; CDR3aa: CTSNHKGVNYGYTF
d_gene: TRBD1; j_gene: TRBJ2-7; abundance: .; v_gene: TRBV5-5; CDR3nt: TGTGCCAGCAGGGGTTGGGGACAGGGGTCCTACGAGCAGTACTTC; CDR3aa: CASRGWGQGSYEQYF
d_gene: TRBD1; j_gene: TRBJ1-1; abundance: .; v_gene: TRBV7-8; CDR3nt: TGTGCCAGCAGCTTAGGAGGACAGGGCGTTTTCCTGGTCGCTGAAGCTTTCTTT; CDR3aa: CASSLGGQGVFLVAEAFF
d_gene: .; j_gene: TRBJ1-2; abundance: .; v_gene: TRBV5-8; CDR3nt: TGTGCCAGCAGCTTGCCTCAGAACTATGGCTACACCTTC; CDR3aa: CASSLPQNYGYTF
d_gene: TRBD1; j_gene: TRBJ1-1; abundance: .; v_gene: TRBV19; CDR3nt: TGTGCCAGTAGCACCGGGACAGGGGATGGGGTTGGAGCTTTCTTT; CDR3aa: CASSTGTGDGVGAFF
d_gene: TRBD2; j_gene: TRBJ2-3; abundance: .; v_gene: TRBV5-1; CDR3nt: TGCGCCAGTGGACTAGCGGGACCCACAGATACGCAGTATTTT; CDR3aa: CASGLAGPTDTQYF
d_gene: .; j_gene: TRBJ2-2; abundance: .; v_gene: TRBV6-4; CDR3nt: TGTGCCAGCAGTGGACAGCCGAACACCGGGGAGCTGTTTTTT; CDR3aa: CASSGQPNTGELFF
d_gene: TRBD2; j_gene: TRBJ2-7; abundance: .; v_gene: TRBV5-6; CDR3nt: TGTGCCAGCAGCCCGGAAGGCCCTAGCGGGGCTTTCTACGAGCAGTACTTC; CDR3aa: CASSPEGPSGAFYEQYF
d_gene: .; j_gene: TRBJ2-3; abundance: .; v_gene: TRBV7-2; CDR3nt: TGTGCCAGCAGCTTCCCACGGGGTTTCACAGATACGCAGTATTTT; CDR3aa: CASSFPRGFTDTQYF
d_gene: .; j_gene: TRBJ1-5; abundance: .; v_gene: TRBV15; CDR3nt: TGTGCCACCAGCAGAGATACGGATCAGCCCCAGCATTTT; CDR3aa: CATSRDTDQPQHF
d_gene: .; j_gene: TRBJ1-6; abundance: .; v_gene: TRBV27; CDR3nt: TGTGCCAGCAGTTTATCTTTCTCTTCACCCCTCCACTTT; CDR3aa: CASSLSFSSPLHF
d_gene: .; j_gene: TRBJ1-5; abundance: .; v_gene: TRBV15; CDR3nt: TGTGCCACCAGCAGAGTAGTAGGGGTTGGTAGCAATCAGCCCCAGCATTTT; CDR3aa: CATSRVVGVGSNQPQHF
d_gene: TRBD1; j_gene: TRBJ2-7; abundance: .; v_gene: TRBV6-6; CDR3nt: TGTGCCAGCAGGGCCGGGACAGTGGGCTACGAGCAGTACTTC; CDR3aa: CASRAGTVGYEQYF
d_gene: TRBD2; j_gene: TRBJ2-7; abundance: .; v_gene: TRBV18; CDR3nt: TGTGCCAGCTCACCCCCACTAGCGGGGGGCCGGTCTTACGAGCAGTACTTC; CDR3aa: CASSPPLAGGRSYEQYF
d_gene: TRBD1; j_gene: TRBJ2-5; abundance: .; v_gene: TRBV3-1/TRBV3-2; CDR3nt: TGTGCCAGCAGCCAGCACAGGGGGGAGACCCAGTACTTC; CDR3aa: CASSQHRGETQYF
d_gene: TRBD2; j_gene: TRBJ2-3; abundance: .; v_gene: TRBV5-5; CDR3nt: TGTGCCAGCAGCTTGGTGGCTAGCGGGGGCACAGATACGCAGTATTTT; CDR3aa: CASSLVASGGTDTQYF
d_gene: TRBD1; j_gene: TRBJ1-4; abundance: .; v_gene: TRBV28; CDR3nt: TGTGCCAGCAGTTCCCCAAAGACAGGGTATAATGAAAAACTGTTTTTT; CDR3aa: CASSSPKTGYNEKLFF
d_gene: .; j_gene: TRBJ2-5; abundance: few; v_gene: TRBV6-4; CDR3nt: TGTGCCAGCAGTGCGAACATCCCCGAGACCCAGTACTTC; CDR3aa: CASSANIPETQYF
d_gene: TRBD1; j_gene: TRBJ1-3; abundance: once; v_gene: TRBV6-1; CDR3nt: TGTGCCAGCAGTGAAACCCCGACAGGGGTAGGAAACACCATATATTTT; CDR3aa: CASSETPTGVGNTIYF
d_gene: .; j_gene: TRBJ2-2; abundance: .; v_gene: TRBV7-3; CDR3nt: TGTGCCAGCAGCTCAAGTACAGCCGCGAACACCGGGGAGCTGTTTTTT; CDR3aa: CASSSSTAANTGELFF
d_gene: TRBD1; j_gene: TRBJ1-1; abundance: .; v_gene: TRBV4-1; CDR3nt: TGCGCCAGCAGCCAAGAGGGGCAGGGGGCGTCCGGTCCCTGGATGAACACTGAAGCTTTCTTT; CDR3aa: CASSQEGQGASGPWMNTEAFF
d_gene: .; j_gene: TRBJ1-5; abundance: .; v_gene: TRBV12-1; CDR3nt: TGTGCCAGCAGCTCCGAAGAAGCAGGACTTCTTTATAGCAATCAGCCCCAGCATTTT; CDR3aa: CASSSEEAGLLYSNQPQHF
d_gene: .; j_gene: TRBJ1-4; abundance: .; v_gene: TRBV21-1; CDR3nt: TGTGCCACCCACGCCCGCGGGACGGAAGACGAAAAACTGTTTTTT; CDR3aa: CATHARGTEDEKLFF
d_gene: TRBD1; j_gene: TRBJ1-3; abundance: .; v_gene: TRBV5-4; CDR3nt: TGTGCCAGCAGCATCCGGGACAGGGGGCTCGGAAACACCATATATTTT; CDR3aa: CASSIRDRGLGNTIYF
d_gene: .; j_gene: TRBJ1-2; abundance: .; v_gene: TRBV7-3; CDR3nt: TGTGCCAGCAACCAGGTCGCCTATGGCTACACCTTC; CDR3aa: CASNQVAYGYTF
d_gene: TRBD1; j_gene: TRBJ2-3; abundance: .; v_gene: TRBV5-1; CDR3nt: TGCGCCAGCAGTTGGACAGGGTATGATACGCAGTATTTT; CDR3aa: CASSWTGYDTQYF
d_gene: .; j_gene: TRBJ2-1; abundance: .; v_gene: TRBV2; CDR3nt: TGTGCCAGCAGTGAGTCTACCGTTGGCAATGAGCAGTTCTTC; CDR3aa: CASSESTVGNEQFF
d_gene: .; j_gene: TRBJ1-4; abundance: .; v_gene: TRBV7-6; CDR3nt: TGTGCCAGCAGCTTAGGGTCAGGGGCTGAAAAACTGTTTTTT; CDR3aa: CASSLGSGAEKLFF
d_gene: .; j_gene: TRBJ2-3; abundance: .; v_gene: TRBV5-6; CDR3nt: TGTGCCAGCACCTTTGACACCTCCACAGATACGCAGTATTTT; CDR3aa: CASTFDTSTDTQYF
d_gene: .; j_gene: TRBJ1-1; abundance: .; v_gene: TRBV5-4; CDR3nt: TGTGCCAGCAGCTTCGAGCTCCGGAGTGAAGCTTTCTTT; CDR3aa: CASSFELRSEAFF
d_gene: TRBD1; j_gene: TRBJ1-6; abundance: .; v_gene: TRBV19; CDR3nt: TGTGCCAGTAGTAGGGACCGGGACAGGGGGACACCCCTCCACTTT; CDR3aa: CASSRDRDRGTPLHF
d_gene: TRBD2; j_gene: TRBJ2-7; abundance: .; v_gene: TRBV5-6; CDR3nt: TGTGCCAGCAGCCCCGGGGGGGTCTCCTACGAGCAGTACTTC; CDR3aa: CASSPGGVSYEQYF
d_gene: TRBD2; j_gene: TRBJ2-5; abundance: .; v_gene: TRBV5-1; CDR3nt: TGCGCCAGCAGCTTGAGCGGGGGGTTAGAAGAGACCCAGTACTTC; CDR3aa: CASSLSGGLEETQYF
d_gene: TRBD1; j_gene: TRBJ1-1; abundance: .; v_gene: TRBV2; CDR3nt: TGTGCCAGCAGCTCCGACAGGGCAGTATATAACACTGAAGCTTTCTTT; CDR3aa: CASSSDRAVYNTEAFF
d_gene: TRBD2; j_gene: TRBJ2-5; abundance: .; v_gene: TRBV15; CDR3nt: TGTGCCACCAGCAGAGATGCTCTCGGACTAGCGGGGGAACAAGAGACCCAGTACTTC; CDR3aa: CATSRDALGLAGEQETQYF
d_gene: .; j_gene: TRBJ1-2; abundance: few; v_gene: TRBV5-5; CDR3nt: TGTGCCAGCAGCCCCGGGACATTAAAAGGTGGCTACACCTTC; CDR3aa: CASSPGTLKGGYTF
d_gene: .; j_gene: TRBJ2-2; abundance: .; v_gene: TRBV10-3; CDR3nt: TGTGCCATCAGTGAGTCGATCCTCGGGGGGCGACTGACCGGGGAGCTGTTTTTT; CDR3aa: CAISESILGGRLTGELFF
d_gene: .; j_gene: TRBJ2-2; abundance: .; v_gene: TRBV10-3; CDR3nt: TGTGCCATGGGGAGGATGTCAGACACCGGGGAGCTGTTTTTT; CDR3aa: CAMGRMSDTGELFF
d_gene: .; j_gene: TRBJ1-5; abundance: .; v_gene: TRBV6-2/TRBV6-3; CDR3nt: TGTGCCAGCAGTACCCGGGTCTCGAATCAGCCCCAGCATTTT; CDR3aa: CASSTRVSNQPQHF
d_gene: TRBD1; j_gene: TRBJ2-7; abundance: .; v_gene: TRBV28; CDR3nt: TGTGCCAGCAGACCCGGACAGGGGGACAGGTACGAGCAGTACTTC; CDR3aa: CASRPGQGDRYEQYF